The entry that follows covers one T cell receptor beta chain sequence. Antigen: not known. The record originates from a study of cytomegalovirus exposure and HLA in healthy donors. Study outcomes and limitations: There were some public TCRs occurring in many donors, but most TCR sequences were rare. Under in vitro conditions, a few CMV-associated chains were confirmed as specific for CMV antigens. In an earlier analysis, productive rearrangement rates for most beta V segments clustered near 87% or 30%.

CDR3 size: 15 residues. CDR1 and CDR2 (germline): LNHDA, SQIVND (reference sequence). Deletions cut 5 bases from V and 2 bases from J, with 13 bases between. The PCR was carried out with 60 Vbeta primers and 13 Jbeta primers. The method was immunoSEQ multiplex PCR; TCRdb's version includes in-frame clones alone and lacks a portion of them. The sample has around 150,000 clones, 60% to 85% seen once. The receptor was isolated from a female donor in good health and CMV-seropositive. The chain uses TRBV19 and TRBJ2-1; D perhaps matches TRBD1 (6 bases). Sequenced input: PBMCs. CDR3 loop: CASSATRDTYNEQFF. In DNA form, the CDR3 reads TGTGCCAGTAGTGCAACCCGGGACACCTACAATGAGCAGTTCTTC.